Below are 13 T cell receptor beta chains sequenced from a single sample in a study of blood T cell repertoires in COVID-19. Measured with immunoSEQ multiplex PCR; TCRdb has only the in-frame clones, and not every one. The sample records about 230,000 clones, about 88% being singletons. Sequences were obtained from peripheral blood. These receptors originate from a man aged 40-50 years with acute or convalescent COVID-19.

The chain uses TRBV2 and TRBJ2-5, with 10 positions matching TRBD1. The CDR3 is 13 amino acids. The V gene end was trimmed by 2 bases and the J gene end by 7 bases; junction bases not matched to a gene: 1. CDR1 is SNHLY, CDR2 FYNNEI, per germline. This chain's CDR3 is CASSERDRGTQYF. The CDR3 nucleotides read TGTGCCAGCAGTGAAAGGGACAGGGGGACCCAGTACTTC.

The rearrangement uses TRBV7-2 and TRBJ1-2; 7 bases map to TRBD1. The CDR3 has 14 amino acids. Germline V gene sequence: CDR1 SGHTA, CDR2 FQGNSA. J was trimmed by 4 bases and V by 5 bases; bases with no gene match: 7. Here the CDR3 reads CASSTLGQSYGYTF. CDR3 DNA sequence: TGTGCCAGCAGCACCCTGGGACAGAGCTATGGCTACACCTTC.

The CDR3: CASRLGLDYGYTF. DNA of the CDR3: TGTGCCAGCCGACTAGGACTTGACTATGGCTACACCTTC. This chain joins TRBV6-5 and TRBJ1-2; D call uncertain. This CDR3 has 13 residues. Trimming cost V 8 bases and J 3 bases, with 13 bases left between them. The germline V gene has CDR1 MNHEY and CDR2 SVGAGI.

The chain employs TRBV5-1 and TRBJ1-2; D unresolved. The CDR3 is 13 amino acids. Trimming stripped 0 bases from V and 3 bases from J, with 6 bases between. Germline V gene lookup returns CDR1 SGHRS and CDR2 YFSETQ. CDR3 bases: TGCGCCAGCAGCTTGGACGGAGACTATGGCTACACCTTC. It specifies CASSLDGDYGYTF.

J is TRBJ1-1 and V is TRBV4-3, with D unresolved. CDR3 size: 18 residues. In germline, CDR1 is LGHNA, CDR2 YSLEER. The V gene lost 1 base and the J gene lost 2 bases, with 20 bases spanning the gap. The CDR3 sequence is CASSQGPNPRRGNTEAFF. CDR3 nucleotide sequence: TGCGCCAGCAGCCAAGGTCCCAACCCACGACGGGGAAACACTGAAGCTTTCTTT.

The chain recombines TRBV18 with TRBJ2-1; TRBD2 agrees at 12 bases. In germline, CDR1 is KGHSH, CDR2 LQKENI. Trimming removed 7 bases from V and 3 bases from J; junction bases left unmatched: 4. The CDR3 is 15 residues long. The CDR3 coding sequence is TGTGCCAGCTGCGCTAGCGGGGGGGACTACAATGAGCAGTTCTTC. Amino acids: CASCASGGDYNEQFF. The complete variable domain, with remaining parts taken from reference TRBV18 and TRBJ2-1, reads NAGVMQNPRHLVRRRGQEARLRCSPMKGHSHVYWYRQLPEEGLKFMVYLQKENIIDESGMPKERFSAEFPKEGPSILRIQQVVRGDSAAYFCASCASGGDYNEQFFGPGTRLTVL.

V gene TRBV4-2 combines with J gene TRBJ1-2, with a weak D call TRBD1 (5 bases). This CDR3 comprises 15 residues. V was pared by 1 base and J by 6 bases, with 15 bases between. From germline, CDR1 is LGHNA and CDR2 YNFKEQ. CDR3 residues: CASSQGGLLLDGYTF. CDR3 nucleotide sequence: TGTGCCAGCAGCCAAGGGGGACTTCTGCTCGATGGCTACACCTTC.

This clone was detected only a few times. CDR3 sequence reads: CASSPLSDRNLYGYTF. Written as DNA, the CDR3 is TGTGCCAGCAGCCCCCTATCGGACAGAAACCTCTATGGCTACACCTTC. This chain connects TRBV7-8 to TRBJ1-2, with a possible D match to TRBD1 (6 bases). CDR1 is SGHVS, CDR2 FQNEAQ, per germline. V was cut by 5 bases and J by 4 bases, with 20 bases left in between. The CDR3 is 16 amino acids.

The V call is TRBV15, the J call TRBJ1-1; D unresolved. CDR3 length: 13 residues. V was shortened by 0 bases and J by 1 base, with 3 bases between the two germline ends. Germline values: CDR1 LNHNV, CDR2 YYDKDF (reference sequence). The CDR3 loop reads CATSREQNTEAFF. The CDR3 DNA sequence: TGTGCCACCAGCAGAGAACAGAACACTGAAGCTTTCTTT.

The rearrangement uses TRBV5-6 and TRBJ2-2, with 7 bases that match TRBD1. The V gene end was trimmed by 2 bases and the J gene end by 7 bases; junction bases not matched to a gene: 8. The CDR3 has 15 amino acids. Germline V gene lookup returns CDR1 SGHDT and CDR2 YYEEEE. In DNA, the CDR3 is TGTGCCAGCAGCTTCCTAGGGGGCCGAAGCGGGGAGCTGTTTTTT. It is translated as CASSFLGGRSGELFF.

This chain joins TRBV24-1 and TRBJ2-1; 13 bases fit TRBD2. Trimming cost V 5 bases and J 0 bases; bases outside gene matches: 12. CDR1 is KGHDR, CDR2 SFDVKD, per germline. This CDR3 comprises 20 residues. CDR3 bases: TGTGCCACCAGTGGGTTGGGACTAGCGGGGATCGGACCCTCCTACAATGAGCAGTTCTTC. It is translated as CATSGLGLAGIGPSYNEQFF.

This chain connects TRBV6-2 or TRBV6-3 to TRBJ2-5, with D tentatively TRBD1 (6 bases). There are 14 residues in the CDR3. V lost 6 bases, J lost 2 bases, and 13 bases lay in between. Germline CDR1 is MNHEY and CDR2 is SVGEGT. The chain's CDR3 is CASSLTQGQETQYF. CDR3 coding DNA: TGTGCCAGCAGCCTGACCCAGGGGCAAGAGACCCAGTACTTC.

In its sample, this clone was seen once. This chain uses TRBV6-2 or TRBV6-3 with TRBJ2-7, with a weak D call TRBD1 (5 bases). This CDR3 has 15 amino acids. Trimming pared 4 bases from V and 2 bases from J, leaving 15 bases between. The germline CDR1 and CDR2 sequences are MNHEY and SVGEGT. The CDR3 region is CASSFSPTGTYEQYF. CDR3 sequence (DNA): TGTGCCAGCAGTTTCTCCCCAACAGGTACCTACGAGCAGTACTTC.